This record concerns one TCR beta chain sequence. The data derive from a study of blood T cell repertoires in COVID-19. Study-level information: Samples came from the United States, Italy and Spain, spanning acute and convalescent COVID-19. In each case, the material was cDNA or gDNA derived from T cells, B-cell-depleted T cells, or PBMCs.

This CDR3 spans 15 amino acids. Germline-derived CDR1 and CDR2 are LGHNT and FRNRAP. Losses at the gene ends were 2 bases for V and 5 bases for J; bases not matched to a gene: 3. Generated by immunoSEQ multiplex PCR, the TCRdb table keeps only in-frame clones and is missing some. The sample consists of more than 300,000 clones, under 90% of them appearing once. The chain combines TRBV12-5 with TRBJ2-1; 10 bases are a match to TRBD2. Sequences were obtained from PBMCs or T cells enriched from blood (not recorded which). The source is a woman under 40 who had recovered from COVID-19. The CDR3 DNA follows: TGTGCTAGTGGTTTGTCTAGCGGGAGTCACAATGAGCAGTTCTTC. Its translation is CASGLSSGSHNEQFF. The entire variable domain, with the rest obtained from reference TRBV12-5 and TRBJ2-1, is as follows: DARVTQTPRHKVTEMGQEVTMRCQPILGHNTVFWYRQTMMQGLELLAYFRNRAPLDDSGMPKDRFSAEMPDATLATLKIQPSEPRDSAVYFCASGLSSGSHNEQFFGPGTRLTVL.